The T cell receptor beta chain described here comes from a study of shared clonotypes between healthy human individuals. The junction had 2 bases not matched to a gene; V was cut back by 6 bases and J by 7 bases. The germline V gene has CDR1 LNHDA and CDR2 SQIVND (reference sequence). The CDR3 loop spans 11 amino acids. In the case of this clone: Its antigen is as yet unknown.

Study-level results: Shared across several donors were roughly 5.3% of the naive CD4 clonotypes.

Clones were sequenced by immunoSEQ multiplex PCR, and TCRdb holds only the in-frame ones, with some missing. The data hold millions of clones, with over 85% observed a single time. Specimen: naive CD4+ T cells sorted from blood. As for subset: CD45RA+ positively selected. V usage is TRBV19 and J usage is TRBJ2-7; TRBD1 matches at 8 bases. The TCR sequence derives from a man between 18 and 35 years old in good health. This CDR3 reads CASRQGAEQYF. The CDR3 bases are TGTGCCAGTAGGCAGGGGGCAGAGCAGTACTTC.